This entry describes one T cell receptor (beta chain). Its antigen is as yet unknown. A read error is possible here, since a much larger clone lies one base away. The data originate from a study of glioma-infiltrating T cells. The study's findings and limits: Only very few CDR3 sequences appeared in both tissue and blood.

TCR alpha and beta CDR3 regions were amplified from RNA using iRepertoire nested multiplex PCR. TCRdb re-derived calls from the multiplex PCR reads in MiXCR, one entry per CDR3 protein. The sample contains tens of thousands of distinct CDR3 sequences, about 37% of which appear only once. The CDR3 runs 15 residues. Looked up from germline, CDR1 is SGHTA and CDR2 is FQGNSA. This receptor was obtained from a human donor with low-grade glioma or glioblastoma, undergoing nonglioma brain surgery, or in good health (not recorded which). Sequenced material: glioma tissue, nonneoplastic brain tissue, or PBMCs (not recorded which). J is TRBJ2-2 and V is TRBV7-2; D remains unclear. The CDR3, as DNA: TGTGCCAGCAGCTATTTTGGAGCTAACACCGAGGAGCTGTTTTTT. Its translation is CASSYFGANTEELFF.